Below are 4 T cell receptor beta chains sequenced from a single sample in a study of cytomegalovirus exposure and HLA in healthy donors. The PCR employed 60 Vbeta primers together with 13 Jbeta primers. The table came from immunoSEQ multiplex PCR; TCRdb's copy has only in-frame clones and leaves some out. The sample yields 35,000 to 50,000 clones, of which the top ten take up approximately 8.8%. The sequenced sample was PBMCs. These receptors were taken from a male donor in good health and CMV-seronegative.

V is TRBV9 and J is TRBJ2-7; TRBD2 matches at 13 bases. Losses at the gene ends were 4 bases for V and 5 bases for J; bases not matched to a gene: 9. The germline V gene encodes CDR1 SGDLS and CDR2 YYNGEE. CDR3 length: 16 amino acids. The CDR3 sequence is CASSQSWTSGSHEQYF. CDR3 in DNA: TGTGCCAGCAGCCAGTCTTGGACTAGCGGGAGCCACGAGCAGTACTTC.

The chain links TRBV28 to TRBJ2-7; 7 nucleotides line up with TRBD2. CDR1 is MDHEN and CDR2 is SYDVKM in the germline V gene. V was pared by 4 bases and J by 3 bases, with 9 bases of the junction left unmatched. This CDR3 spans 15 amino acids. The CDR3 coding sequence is TGTGCCAGCAGTTCTGGTCTAGCGGTGGTCTACGAGCAGTACTTC. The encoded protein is CASSSGLAVVYEQYF.

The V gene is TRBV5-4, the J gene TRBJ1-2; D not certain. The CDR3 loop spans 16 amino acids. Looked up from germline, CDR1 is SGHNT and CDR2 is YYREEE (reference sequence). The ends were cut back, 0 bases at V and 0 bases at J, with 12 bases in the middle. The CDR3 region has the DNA TGTGCCAGCAGCTTGGGACCTTTGGCGGCTAACTATGGCTACACCTTC. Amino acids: CASSLGPLAANYGYTF. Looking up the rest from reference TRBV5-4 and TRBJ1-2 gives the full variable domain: ETGVTQSPTHLIKTRGQQVTLRCSSQSGHNTVSWYQQALGQGPQFIFQYYREEENGRGNFPPRFSGLQFPNYSSELNVNALELDDSALYLCASSLGPLAANYGYTFGSGTRLTVV.

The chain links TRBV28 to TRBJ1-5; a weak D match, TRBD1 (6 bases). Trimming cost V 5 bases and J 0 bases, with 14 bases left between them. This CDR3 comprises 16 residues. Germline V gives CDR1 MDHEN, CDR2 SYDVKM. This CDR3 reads CASSPGGRDSNQPQHF. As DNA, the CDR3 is TGTGCCAGCAGTCCCGGGGGGCGCGATAGCAATCAGCCCCAGCATTTT. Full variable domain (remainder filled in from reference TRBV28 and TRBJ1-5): DVKVTQSSRYLVKRTGEKVFLECVQDMDHENMFWYRQDPGLGLRLIYFSYDVKMKEKGDIPEGYSVSREKKERFSLILESASTNQTSMYLCASSPGGRDSNQPQHFGDGTRLSIL.